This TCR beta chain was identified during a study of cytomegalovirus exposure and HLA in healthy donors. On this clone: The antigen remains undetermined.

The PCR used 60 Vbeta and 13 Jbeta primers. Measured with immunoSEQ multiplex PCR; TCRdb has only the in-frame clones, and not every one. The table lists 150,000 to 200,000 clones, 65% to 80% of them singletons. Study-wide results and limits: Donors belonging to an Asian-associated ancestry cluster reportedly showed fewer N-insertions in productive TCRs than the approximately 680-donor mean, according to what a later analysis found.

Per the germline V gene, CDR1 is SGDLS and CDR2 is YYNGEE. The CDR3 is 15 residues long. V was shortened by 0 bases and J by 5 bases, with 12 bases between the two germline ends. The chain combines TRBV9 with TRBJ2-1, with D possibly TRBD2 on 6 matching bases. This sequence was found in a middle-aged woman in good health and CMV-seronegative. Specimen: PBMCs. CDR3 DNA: TGTGCCAGCAGCGTAGGGGGGAGCGGGCACAATGAGCAGTTCTTC. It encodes CASSVGGSGHNEQFF.